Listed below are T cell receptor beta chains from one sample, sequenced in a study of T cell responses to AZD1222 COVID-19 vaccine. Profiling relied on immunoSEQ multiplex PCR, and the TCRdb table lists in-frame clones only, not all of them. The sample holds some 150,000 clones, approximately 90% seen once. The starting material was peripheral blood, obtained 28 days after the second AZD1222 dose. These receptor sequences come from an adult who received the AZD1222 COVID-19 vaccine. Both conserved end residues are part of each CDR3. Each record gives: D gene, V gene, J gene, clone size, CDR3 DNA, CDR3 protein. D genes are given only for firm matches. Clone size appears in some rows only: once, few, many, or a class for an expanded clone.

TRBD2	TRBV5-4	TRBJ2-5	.	TGTGCCAGCAGCACCAAATCAGCGGGAGTAGGCGAGACCCAGTACTTC	CASSTKSAGVGETQYF
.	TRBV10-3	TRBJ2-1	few	TGTGCCATCAGTGACCCTACGTGGGGGGTCCCCTACAATGAGCAGTTCTTC	CAISDPTWGVPYNEQFF
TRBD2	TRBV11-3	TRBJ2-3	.	TGTGCCAGCAGCTTAAGGGGGCTAGCGGGAGGGCCAGATACGCAGTATTTT	CASSLRGLAGGPDTQYF
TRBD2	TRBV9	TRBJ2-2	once	TGTGCCAGCAGCCCAACTAGCGGGAGGGAACTCACCGGGGAGCTGTTTTTT	CASSPTSGRELTGELFF
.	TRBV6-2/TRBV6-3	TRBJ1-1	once	TGTGCCAGCAGTTATCTTCAAACAGGTGGTGAAGCTTTCTTT	CASSYLQTGGEAFF
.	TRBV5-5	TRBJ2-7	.	TGTGCCAGCAGCTATACTAGTAGCGGAGGAGACTCCTACGAGCAGTACTTC	CASSYTSSGGDSYEQYF
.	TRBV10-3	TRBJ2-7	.	TGTGCCATCAGTGAAAATCGGCTGAGACAGACCTACGAGCAGTACTTC	CAISENRLRQTYEQYF
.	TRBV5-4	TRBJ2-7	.	TGTGCCAGCAGCTTTGAGGGAGCATCCTACGAGCAGTACTTC	CASSFEGASYEQYF
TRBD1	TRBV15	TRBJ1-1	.	TGTGCCACCAGCGGACAGGGGGCCGCTGAAGCTTTCTTT	CATSGQGAAEAFF
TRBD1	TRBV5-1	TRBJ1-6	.	TGCGCCAGCAGCTTCGGGGACAGGGATAATTCACCCCTCCACTTT	CASSFGDRDNSPLHF